The T cell receptor beta chain described here comes from a study of blood T cells in healthy people across ages. This CDR3 is built from 15 residues. The trim removed 4 bases at V and 8 bases at J, leaving 12 bases unmatched. The V gene's germline CDR1 is MNHEY and CDR2 SVGAGI. PCR was performed a second time for roughly 7 to 11 cycles using a sample-barcoded 5' primer and a J-beta primer mix. TCRdb itself ran the 5' RACE reads through MiXCR, one entry per CDR3 protein. The sample yields over 1,200,000 distinct CDR3 sequences, 59% seen once. Isolation of PBMCs gave at least 6 million cells per sample.

V and J are TRBV6-5 and TRBJ2-7; 9 nucleotides align to TRBD2. This receptor was obtained from a man between 18 and 35 years old in good health. Specimen: blood. The CDR3 is CASSSPGLAGLKQYF. The CDR3 DNA sequence: TGTGCCAGCAGTTCACCGGGACTAGCAGGCCTCAAGCAGTACTTC.